This TCR beta chain was documented in a study of T cells in Graves' hyperthyroidism and ophthalmopathy. TCR beta CDR3 region amplification was performed from RNA transcripts. TCR CDR3 underwent first-round RT-PCR with the HTBI primer set. MiXCR, run by TCRdb on the multiplex PCR reads, gives a single entry per CDR3 protein. The repertoire holds hundreds of thousands of distinct CDR3 sequences, with about 15% as singletons. This clonotype was observed many times. Germline-derived CDR1 and CDR2 are MDHEN and SYDVKM. V gave up 11 bases and J gave up 6 bases, with 20 bases separating them. This CDR3 region has 14 residues.

The V call is TRBV28, the J call TRBJ2-1; the D is unclear. The clonotype was recovered from a woman aged 18-29 years with Graves' hyperthyroidism. What was sequenced was blood. CDR3 coding DNA: TGTGCCTTTTCCCGGTCATTTAGTTTCAATGAGCAGTTCTTC. Translation: CAFSRSFSFNEQFF.